Listed below are T cell receptor beta chains from one sample, sequenced in a study of response to subunit inactivated influenza vaccine. TCRdb redid the calling of the RT-PCR reads with MiXCR, one entry per CDR3 protein. The sample holds fewer than 600,000 distinct CDR3 sequences, approximately 7.8% seen once. Specimen: PBMCs from blood, collected around 2 years after vaccination. All receptors come from a man aged 45 to 75 who received an inactivated influenza vaccine. Both conserved end residues are part of each CDR3. D genes are given only for firm matches. A row's size may be missing; if present it is once, few, many or a size class.

V gene: TRBV7-8; D gene: NA; clone size: NA; J gene: TRBJ2-7; CDR3 protein: CATNSLGSDYEQYF; CDR3 DNA: TGTGCCACCAATTCACTGGGCAGCGACTACGAGCAGTACTTC
V gene: TRBV19; D gene: NA; clone size: NA; J gene: TRBJ2-5; CDR3 protein: CASSKTAETQYF; CDR3 DNA: TGTGCCAGTAGTAAAACGGCGGAGACCCAGTACTTC
V gene: TRBV6-1; D gene: TRBD1; clone size: many; J gene: TRBJ1-4; CDR3 protein: CASSENPDREKLFF; CDR3 DNA: TGTGCCAGCAGTGAAAACCCGGACAGGGAAAAACTGTTTTTT
V gene: TRBV27; D gene: NA; clone size: many; J gene: TRBJ2-3; CDR3 protein: CASSGDTDTQYF; CDR3 DNA: TGTGCCAGCAGTGGCGACACAGATACGCAGTATTTT
V gene: TRBV25-1; D gene: NA; clone size: few; J gene: TRBJ2-3; CDR3 protein: CASTPLGGHGTDTQYF; CDR3 DNA: TGTGCCAGCACTCCGTTAGGGGGGCACGGCACAGATACGCAGTATTTT
V gene: TRBV20-1; D gene: TRBD2; clone size: NA; J gene: TRBJ2-2; CDR3 protein: CSARRTSGSGRTGELFF; CDR3 DNA: TGCAGTGCTAGAAGGACTAGCGGGAGCGGGAGGACCGGGGAGCTGTTTTTT
V gene: TRBV11-2; D gene: NA; clone size: many; J gene: TRBJ1-1; CDR3 protein: CASSPGRGGTEAFF; CDR3 DNA: TGTGCCAGCAGCCCCGGGAGGGGTGGGACTGAAGCTTTCTTT
V gene: TRBV10-3; D gene: NA; clone size: many; J gene: TRBJ2-5; CDR3 protein: CAISSGTHQETQYF; CDR3 DNA: TGTGCCATCAGCTCCGGGACACACCAAGAGACCCAGTACTTC
V gene: TRBV18; D gene: TRBD2; clone size: few; J gene: TRBJ2-7; CDR3 protein: CASSPQRLAFNEQYF; CDR3 DNA: TGTGCCAGCTCACCACAAAGACTAGCCTTCAACGAGCAGTACTTC
V gene: TRBV5-1; D gene: TRBD2; clone size: few; J gene: TRBJ2-3; CDR3 protein: CASSGALAGDTDTQYF; CDR3 DNA: TGCGCCAGCAGCGGGGCACTAGCGGGGGACACAGATACGCAGTATTTT
V gene: TRBV28; D gene: NA; clone size: many; J gene: TRBJ2-6; CDR3 protein: CASSRRAHGSGANVLTF; CDR3 DNA: TGTGCCAGCAGCCGGAGGGCTCACGGGTCTGGGGCCAACGTCCTGACTTTC
V gene: TRBV7-6; D gene: NA; clone size: NA; J gene: TRBJ2-7; CDR3 protein: CASSSVELYEQYF; CDR3 DNA: TGTGCCAGCAGCTCGGTAGAGCTCTACGAGCAGTACTTC
V gene: TRBV7-2; D gene: NA; clone size: NA; J gene: TRBJ1-5; CDR3 protein: CASSAESSYSNQPQHF; CDR3 DNA: TGTGCCAGCAGCGCAGAGTCCAGCTATAGCAATCAGCCCCAGCATTTT
V gene: TRBV6-5; D gene: NA; clone size: few; J gene: TRBJ1-5; CDR3 protein: CASSYNLGQPQHF; CDR3 DNA: TGTGCCAGCAGTTACAACCTGGGGCAGCCCCAGCATTTT
V gene: TRBV12-3/TRBV12-4; D gene: NA; clone size: NA; J gene: TRBJ1-4; CDR3 protein: CASRGPGHGNEKLFF; CDR3 DNA: TGTGCCAGCAGGGGGCCGGGACACGGTAATGAAAAACTGTTTTTT
V gene: TRBV28; D gene: NA; clone size: few; J gene: TRBJ2-3; CDR3 protein: CASSRLGESTDTQYF; CDR3 DNA: TGTGCCAGCAGTCGCCTTGGTGAGAGCACAGATACGCAGTATTTT
V gene: TRBV6-5; D gene: NA; clone size: many; J gene: TRBJ1-1; CDR3 protein: CASSYSNQNTEAFF; CDR3 DNA: TGTGCCAGCAGTTACTCGAATCAGAACACTGAAGCTTTCTTT
V gene: TRBV7-2; D gene: NA; clone size: NA; J gene: TRBJ2-7; CDR3 protein: CASSSQDSYEQYF; CDR3 DNA: TGTGCCAGCAGCTCCCAGGACAGCTACGAGCAGTACTTC
V gene: TRBV24-1; D gene: NA; clone size: NA; J gene: TRBJ2-7; CDR3 protein: CATSAGARRPYEQYF; CDR3 DNA: TGTGCCACGAGCGCTGGAGCCCGCCGACCCTACGAGCAGTACTTC
V gene: TRBV10-3; D gene: NA; clone size: many; J gene: TRBJ1-2; CDR3 protein: CAISENREMDYTF; CDR3 DNA: TGTGCCATCAGTGAGAACAGGGAGATGGATTACACCTTC
V gene: TRBV10-3; D gene: TRBD2; clone size: NA; J gene: TRBJ2-1; CDR3 protein: CASLAGGDEQFF; CDR3 DNA: TGCGCGTCTTTAGCGGGAGGAGATGAGCAGTTCTTC
V gene: TRBV5-1; D gene: NA; clone size: few; J gene: TRBJ2-2; CDR3 protein: CASSGPQAGPGELFF; CDR3 DNA: TGCGCCAGCAGCGGGCCTCAGGCGGGGCCCGGGGAGCTGTTTTTT
V gene: TRBV20-1; D gene: TRBD2; clone size: many; J gene: TRBJ2-7; CDR3 protein: CSARDLVTSGGYEQYF; CDR3 DNA: TGCAGTGCTAGAGATCTAGTGACTAGCGGAGGGTACGAGCAGTACTTC